Listed below are T cell receptor beta chains from one sample, sequenced in a study of blood T cell repertoires in COVID-19. Method: immunoSEQ multiplex PCR; TCRdb's copy keeps in-frame clones and lacks some. The sample includes fewer than 250,000 clones, around 92% of them seen just once. The sequencing sample was made of peripheral blood. The receptor set was obtained from a man aged 25 to 45 with acute or convalescent COVID-19. Each CDR3 is given with its conserved first and last residue. A D gene is named only where the DNA matches it firmly. Not every row has a clone size; where given, it reads once, few, many or a size class.

d_gene,v_gene,abundance,j_gene,len,CDR3nt,CDR3aa
TRBD1,TRBV7-2,once,TRBJ2-1,13,TGTGCCAGCAGCTTGGACAGGCGCCTTGAGCAGTTCTTC,CASSLDRRLEQFF
TRBD2,TRBV10-3,-,TRBJ2-7,12,TGTGCCACTAGGGACTACTCCTACGAGCAGTACTTC,CATRDYSYEQYF
TRBD2,TRBV18,-,TRBJ2-6,19,TGTGCCAGCTCACCCTTCGGACTAGCTGAACCCTCTGGGGCCAACGTCCTGACTTTC,CASSPFGLAEPSGANVLTF
-,TRBV2,-,TRBJ1-2,13,TGTGCCAGCAGTGACGGCAGGAACTATGGCTACACCTTC,CASSDGRNYGYTF
-,TRBV11-2,-,TRBJ1-1,15,TGTGCCAGCAGCTTAGGCTACAGGTTGAACACTGAAGCTTTCTTT,CASSLGYRLNTEAFF
TRBD1,TRBV27,-,TRBJ1-2,15,TGTGCCAGCAAGACCGTGACAGGGGATTCCTATGGCTACACCTTC,CASKTVTGDSYGYTF
TRBD1,TRBV6-5,once,TRBJ2-7,12,TGTGCCAGCGGGGACAGGGGCTACGAGCAGTACTTC,CASGDRGYEQYF
TRBD2,TRBV24-1,-,TRBJ2-5,19,TGTGCCACCAGTGATTTGGTCAGAGCGGGACCCCTCCCCGTCGAGACCCAGTACTTC,CATSDLVRAGPLPVETQYF
-,TRBV5-6,once,TRBJ2-7,13,TGTGCCAGCAGAGGAGGGGTGAGATACGAGCAGTACTTC,CASRGGVRYEQYF
-,TRBV5-1,-,TRBJ2-3,14,TGCGCCAGCAGCTCTCTCGGACTCCCAGATACGCAGTATTTT,CASSSLGLPDTQYF
-,TRBV18,-,TRBJ1-2,16,TGTGCCAGCTCACCCCCCGGGTGGCAGGGGAGGGATGGCTACACCTTC,CASSPPGWQGRDGYTF
-,TRBV4-2,-,TRBJ1-5,15,TGTGCCAGCAGCCTGGGCGGGGATAGCAATCAGCCCCAGCATTTT,CASSLGGDSNQPQHF
-,TRBV7-9,-,TRBJ2-2,14,TGTGCCAGCAGCTTATCAGGGAACACCGGGGAGCTGTTTTTT,CASSLSGNTGELFF